This entry concerns a single T cell receptor (beta chain). Antigen: not known. Additional DNA sequences in this sample encode the identical CDR3. The V and J ends lost 1 base and 1 base respectively, with 4 bases between them. Germline CDR1 SEHNR, CDR2 FQNEAQ (reference sequence). CDR3 size: 14 residues. This specimen belongs to a study of shared clonotypes between healthy human individuals. Study results and caveats: Clonotypes that were shared across a handful of donors made up approximately 5% of naive CD4 clonotypes. Richness estimates generally favored naive over memory subsets. It was the non-shared clonotypes that had lower generation probabilities than clonotypes shared by all four donors.

Replicate PCRs run on sorted subsets employed around 200 ng DNA, approximately 30,000 T cell genomes. Measured with immunoSEQ multiplex PCR; TCRdb has only the in-frame clones, and not every one. The repertoire consists of 2.3 million or so clones, with approximately 95% occurring once and the leading ten covering 0.35% to 0.45%. The source of this sequence is a young man in good health. Some clones in this sample may be carry-over from other donors' samples. This rearrangement joins TRBV7-9 to TRBJ1-4, with D unclear. Sequenced sample: naive CD4+ T cells from PBMCs. Noted subset: CD45RA+ positively selected. The CDR3 DNA follows: TGTGCCAGCAGCTTAGGAAGAACTAATGAAAAACTGTTTTTT. Amino acids: CASSLGRTNEKLFF.